This T cell receptor (beta chain) emerged from a study of CD8+CD57+ T cells in acquired aplastic anemia. Across the whole study: CD4+ and CD8+ cells, once sorted, gave DNA averaging approximately 3 ug. Overall study findings and caveats: CD8+ Simpson's diversity in patients was not significantly different from that in controls. Patients shared under 30 CD8+ CDR3 sequences with controls.

Turning to this clonotype: The antigen is undetermined.

The study profiled TCR beta VDJ and CDR3 using genomic DNA as template. TCRdb recomputed calls from the reads with MiXCR, one row per CDR3 protein. The table shows 300,000 or so distinct CDR3 sequences, with 45% to 65% occurring only once. Trimming shortened V by 2 bases and J by 5 bases, and 12 bases separated the two germline ends. Germline CDR1 DFQATT, CDR2 SNEGSKA (reference sequence). This CDR3 is 13 amino acids long. The gene calls are TRBV20-1 and TRBJ1-2; D possibly corresponds to TRBD1 (6 bases). This sequence originates from a human donor with severe aplastic anemia or a healthy control (not recorded which). The sample comprised sorted CD4+, CD8+, or CD8+CD57+ T cells (not recorded which) from PBMCs. CDR3 sequence (DNA): TGCAGTGCTAGATTACGGGGGCCATATGGCTACACCTTC. This gives the protein CSARLRGPYGYTF.